This T cell receptor (beta chain) appears in the sequencing data of a study of blood T cell repertoires in COVID-19. Participants spanned ages about 18 to 95 years and resided in about two dozen US areas. The repertoire was sequenced with immunoSEQ multiplex PCR; TCRdb's copy has only in-frame clones and lacks some. The sample lists tens of thousands of clones, roughly 80% occurring once. This CDR3 comprises 18 residues. Germline assignment: CDR1 MDHEN and CDR2 SYDVKM. V shed 4 bases and J shed 5 bases, with 24 bases lying between them. The receptor was derived from a woman in her 40s with acute COVID-19. The specimen was PBMCs or T cells enriched from blood (not recorded which). This chain links TRBV28 with TRBJ1-5, with D tentatively TRBD1 (6 bases). Written as DNA, the CDR3 is TGTGCCAGCAGTTGTAGCAGGCTGAAAGGGGGTGGGCATCAGCCCCAGCATTTT. This sequence encodes CASSCSRLKGGGHQPQHF. The full variable domain, in which reference TRBV28 and TRBJ1-5 provide the parts outside the CDR3, is DVKVTQSSRYLVKRTGEKVFLECVQDMDHENMFWYRQDPGLGLRLIYFSYDVKMKEKGDIPEGYSVSREKKERFSLILESASTNQTSMYLCASSCSRLKGGGHQPQHFGDGTRLSIL.